A selection of T cell receptor beta chains follows, all from one sample in a study of human T cells and chemical hapten exposure. TCRdb itself ran the RACE reads through MiXCR, one entry per CDR3 protein. The table includes roughly 100,000 distinct CDR3 sequences, around 10% detected once. Sequences were derived from whole blood, sampled in connection with sensitization to the hapten diphenylcyclopropenone (DPC). These receptors were collected from a woman aged 50 to 60 with alopecia areata. Some clones in this sample may be carry-over from other donors' samples. The CDR3 runs from the conserved cysteine through the conserved F or W. D genes are given only for firm matches. Rows give clone size only sometimes, using once, few, many, or a class for an expanded clone.

few	TRBV6-6	TRBJ2-7	TRBD2	CASSPGTILYEQYF	TGTGCCAGCAGTCCCGGGACTATACTCTACGAGCAGTACTTC
.	TRBV6-6	TRBJ2-5	TRBD1	CASSYQTGQETQYF	TGTGCCAGCAGTTACCAGACAGGGCAAGAGACCCAGTACTTC
.	TRBV20-1	TRBJ1-6	.	CSATLGGGNSYNSPLHF	TGCAGTGCTACCCTTGGAGGCGGTAACTCCTATAATTCACCCCTCCACTTT
.	TRBV6-5	TRBJ1-1	.	CASSSMDAPESAFF	TGTGCCAGCAGTTCCATGGATGCCCCGGAGTCCGCTTTCTTT
.	TRBV21-1	TRBJ2-3	.	CASSKAPRGLGHDTQYF	TGTGCCAGCAGCAAAGCCCCACGGGGACTAGGACACGATACGCAGTATTTT
.	TRBV10-1	TRBJ1-6	.	CASSPGPMGPLHF	TGCGCCAGCAGCCCAGGTCCAATGGGACCCCTCCACTTT
few	TRBV4-3	TRBJ2-7	.	CASSQDLTRSYEQYF	TGCGCCAGCAGCCAAGATTTGACCAGGAGCTACGAGCAGTACTTC
many	TRBV7-4	TRBJ1-1	TRBD1	CASSQDRGNTEAFF	TGTGCCAGCAGCCAAGACAGGGGGAACACTGAAGCTTTCTTT
many	TRBV7-9	TRBJ1-1	.	CASSLGAAGLLNTEAFF	TGTGCCAGCAGCTTAGGTGCGGCAGGGTTGTTGAACACTGAAGCTTTCTTT
many	TRBV12-3/TRBV12-4	TRBJ2-3	.	CASSLLLFRTDTQYF	TGTGCCAGCAGTTTACTACTATTCCGCACAGATACGCAGTATTTT
few	TRBV4-3	TRBJ1-6	.	CASSQGSRSSYNSPLHF	TGCGCCAGCAGCCAAGGCAGTAGGAGCTCCTATAATTCACCCCTCCACTTT
.	TRBV4-1	TRBJ2-1	TRBD2	CASSQDLAGGRNEQFF	TGCGCCAGCAGCCAAGATCTAGCGGGGGGGCGCAATGAGCAGTTCTTC
many	TRBV6-2/TRBV6-3	TRBJ1-5	.	CASWTGSLNQPQHF	TGTGCCAGCTGGACTGGGAGTCTCAATCAGCCCCAGCATTTT
few	TRBV24-1	TRBJ2-7	TRBD2	CATSDSSLRGEQYF	TGTGCCACCAGTGATTCCTCTCTGCGGGGGGAGCAGTACTTC
few	TRBV2	TRBJ2-5	.	CASSDQRNAPYF	TGTGCCAGCAGTGATCAAAGGAACGCCCCATACTTC
few	TRBV2	TRBJ1-5	.	CASSRETAGNQPQHF	TGTGCCAGCTCACGAGAGACGGCGGGGAATCAGCCCCAGCATTTT
many	TRBV11-3	TRBJ2-7	.	CASSLAAGSEQYF	TGTGCCAGCAGCTTAGCCGCTGGTTCCGAGCAGTACTTC
many	TRBV6-2/TRBV6-3	TRBJ1-2	.	CASSLTEVYGYTF	TGTGCCAGCAGTCTGACGGAAGTCTATGGCTACACCTTC
.	TRBV21-1	TRBJ2-1	.	CASSRRVHSYNEQFF	TGTGCCAGCAGCCGGAGAGTCCACTCCTACAATGAGCAGTTCTTC
.	TRBV5-1	TRBJ2-3	.	CASSLAADADTQYF	TGCGCCAGCAGCTTGGCTGCGGATGCAGATACGCAGTATTTT
.	TRBV5-1	TRBJ2-7	.	CASRLAPELTYEQYF	TGCGCCAGCAGGCTAGCGCCTGAACTCACCTACGAGCAGTACTTC
many	TRBV18	TRBJ2-5	.	CASSPQETQYF	TGTGCCAGCAGCCCCCAAGAGACCCAGTACTTC
many	TRBV5-1	TRBJ2-5	.	CASSLAMIRGPSETQYF	TGCGCCAGCAGCTTGGCCATGATTCGGGGACCCTCAGAGACCCAGTACTTC
.	TRBV18	TRBJ1-1	.	CASLTSQGLEAFF	TGTGCCAGCTTAACCTCCCAGGGGCTAGAAGCTTTCTTT
.	TRBV24-1	TRBJ1-4	.	CATIDRGEKLFF	TGTGCCACCATCGACAGAGGTGAAAAACTGTTTTTT
.	TRBV2	TRBJ1-5	.	CASCSSGEQPQHF	TGTGCCAGCTGCTCGAGTGGGGAACAGCCCCAGCATTTT
.	TRBV7-2	TRBJ2-2	.	CASSLDRVREVLAKNTGELFF	TGTGCCAGCAGCTTAGATCGAGTGAGGGAGGTGCTAGCGAAGAACACCGGGGAGCTGTTTTTT
once	TRBV4-2	TRBJ1-2	.	CASSQDDGRNYGYTF	TGTGCCAGCAGCCAAGATGACGGCAGAAACTATGGCTACACCTTC
many	TRBV20-1	TRBJ1-4	TRBD1	CSASWQGAVATNEKLFF	TGCAGTGCTAGTTGGCAGGGGGCAGTTGCAACTAATGAAAAACTGTTTTTT
few	TRBV7-9	TRBJ2-7	TRBD2	CASSFEAGSYEQYF	TGTGCCAGCAGCTTTGAAGCGGGGTCCTACGAGCAGTACTTC
.	TRBV29-1	TRBJ2-7	.	CSVENPGVHEQYF	TGCAGCGTTGAAAATCCCGGGGTCCACGAGCAGTACTTC
.	TRBV29-1	TRBJ2-5	.	CSVRGATSSQETQYF	TGCAGCGTTCGAGGGGCTACTAGCTCCCAAGAGACCCAGTACTTC
few	TRBV29-1	TRBJ2-1	.	CSVAGTPRERYNEQFF	TGCAGCGTTGCGGGGACTCCTCGGGAGAGATACAATGAGCAGTTCTTC
few	TRBV7-7	TRBJ2-3	.	CASSLTSLDTQYF	TGTGCCAGCAGCCTGACTAGTCTGGATACGCAGTATTTT
.	TRBV7-2	TRBJ1-1	.	CASSLQVSDTEAFF	TGTGCCAGCAGCTTACAGGTGTCGGACACTGAAGCTTTCTTT
.	TRBV5-4	TRBJ2-1	.	CASSGEGRREQFF	TGTGCCAGCAGCGGCGAGGGGCGGCGTGAGCAGTTCTTC
many	TRBV6-5	TRBJ1-3	.	CASQYGVTSLSSGNTIYF	TGTGCCAGCCAATACGGTGTTACCTCTCTCTCTTCTGGAAACACCATATATTTT
.	TRBV7-2	TRBJ1-5	.	CASSARQGNQPQHF	TGTGCCAGCAGCGCCCGACAGGGCAATCAGCCCCAGCATTTT
.	TRBV28	TRBJ2-1	.	CASSPTPRSYNEQFF	TGTGCCAGCAGTCCTACCCCTCGCTCCTACAATGAGCAGTTCTTC
.	TRBV20-1	TRBJ2-1	.	CSAQGGAYEQFF	TGCAGTGCTCAGGGGGGAGCATATGAGCAGTTCTTC